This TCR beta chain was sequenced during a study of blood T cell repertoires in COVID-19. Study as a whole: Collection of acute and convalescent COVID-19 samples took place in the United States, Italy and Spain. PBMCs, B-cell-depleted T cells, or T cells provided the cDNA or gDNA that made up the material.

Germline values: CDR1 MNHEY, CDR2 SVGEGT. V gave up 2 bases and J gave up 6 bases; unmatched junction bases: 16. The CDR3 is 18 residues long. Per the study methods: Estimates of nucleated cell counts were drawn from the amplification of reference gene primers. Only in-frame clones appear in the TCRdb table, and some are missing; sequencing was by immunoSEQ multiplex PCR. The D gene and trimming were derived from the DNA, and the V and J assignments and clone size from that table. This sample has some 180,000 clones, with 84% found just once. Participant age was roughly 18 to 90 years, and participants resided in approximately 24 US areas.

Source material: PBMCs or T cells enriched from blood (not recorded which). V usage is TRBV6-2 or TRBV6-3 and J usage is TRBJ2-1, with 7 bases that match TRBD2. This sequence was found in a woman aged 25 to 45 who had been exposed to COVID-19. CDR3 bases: TGTGCCAGCAGTTACGGTAGTAAATCGGCGCGGGGGTCCAATGAGCAGTTCTTC. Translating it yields CASSYGSKSARGSNEQFF.